Included here is one T cell receptor (beta chain) sequence, with context. Its specificity is unknown. This sample is part of a study of radiotherapy plus CTLA-4 blockade in lung cancer. In the study overall: Patients showed objective responses in 15% to 20% of cases, and disease control was achieved by less than 35%.

Regarding the study as a whole: Once radiotherapy plus ipilimumab had been given, TCR clones derived from tumor expanded in blood.

Libraries were prepared by immunoSEQ multiplex PCR; TCRdb keeps only in-frame clonotypes and omits some of them. The sample includes about 85,000 clones, approximately 84% of them seen just once. Alongside CTLA-4 blockade with ipilimumab, patients with chemo-refractory metastatic non-small-cell lung cancer received focal radiation. This clonotype originated in a human donor with non-small cell lung cancer who had a partial response to radiotherapy plus ipilimumab. Sequenced here: peripheral blood, sampled from a patient treated with radiotherapy plus ipilimumab.

The CDR3 spells CASSWGLPRTDTQYF. DNA of the CDR3: TGTGCCAGCAGCTGGGGACTTCCCCGCACAGATACGCAGTATTTT. The gene calls are TRBV11-2 and TRBJ2-3; D is possibly TRBD2 (6 bases). In germline, CDR1 is SGHAT, CDR2 FQNNGV. The ends were cut back, 4 bases at V and 1 base at J, with 12 bases in the middle. The CDR3 covers 15 residues. Variable domain in full (rest from reference TRBV11-2 and TRBJ2-3): EAGVAQSPRYKIIEKRQSVAFWCNPISGHATLYWYQQILGQGPKLLIQFQNNGVVDDSQLPKDRFSAERLKGVDSTLKIQPAKLEDSAVYLCASSWGLPRTDTQYFGPGTRLTVL.